The entry that follows covers one T cell receptor beta chain sequence. One end of the junction is discordant with germline, which a read error may explain. The data originate from a study of tumor-infiltrating lymphocytes in primary liver carcinoma. It was from roughly 20-30 mg of unsorted bulk tissue that RNA and DNA were co-extracted. The germline V gene encodes CDR1 MNHEY and CDR2 SVGAGI. CDR3 length equals 14 residues. A primer in the constant region served to generate TCR beta cDNA from roughly 450 ng of total RNA. Each TCR beta library was derived from three nested multiplex PCR rounds that employed slightly modified ARM-PCR. For around 9 cycles apiece, the opening two PCR rounds ran with TRBV1-TRBV30 forward primers and a C-beta reverse primer. TCRdb re-derived calls from the multiplex PCR reads in MiXCR, one entry per CDR3 protein. The repertoire holds 85,000 to 100,000 distinct CDR3 sequences, about 73% seen once, with around 30% in the top ten.

Sequenced input: tumor-adjacent normal liver tissue. The chain carries TRBV6-5 and TRBJ2-2; D is perhaps TRBD2 (5 bases). The receptor's source is a man aged 40-49 years with primary liver carcinoma and hepatitis B virus infection. The CDR3 sequence is CASSYWSSTGELFF. The DNA of the CDR3 is TGTGCCAGCAGTTACTGGTCATCCACCGGGGAGCTGTTTTTC.